These 14 T cell receptor beta chains originate from one sample sequenced in a study of blood T cell repertoires in COVID-19. TCRdb keeps only in-frame clones here, not all; method: immunoSEQ multiplex PCR. The sample has roughly 120,000 clones; 71% are singletons. The source material was peripheral blood. The receptors stem from a human donor with acute or convalescent COVID-19. The donor label of this sample is uncertain.

J is TRBJ1-4 and V is TRBV11-2; tentatively, D is TRBD1 (6 bases). Germline V gives CDR1 SGHAT, CDR2 FQNNGV. Trimming stripped 4 bases from V and 8 bases from J, with 20 bases between. The CDR3 spans 16 residues. The CDR3: CASSSHSTGSREKLFF. CDR3 nucleotide sequence: TGTGCCAGCAGCTCCCATAGTACAGGGAGCAGGGAAAAACTGTTTTTT.

The gene calls are TRBV7-7 and TRBJ2-2; possible D gene TRBD1, 6 bases. CDR3 length: 16 residues. CDR1 and CDR2 (germline): SSHAT, FNYEAQ (reference sequence). Trimming pared 5 bases from V and 4 bases from J, leaving 17 bases between. CDR3 in amino acids: CASSPSGHRSTGELFF. The CDR3, as DNA: TGTGCCAGCAGCCCCTCGGGACACAGGAGCACCGGGGAGCTGTTTTTT. The variable domain in full, completed from reference TRBV7-7 and TRBJ2-2, reads GAGVSQSPRYKVTKRGQDVTLRCDPISSHATLYWYQQALGQGPEFLTYFNYEAQPDKSGLPSDRFSAERPEGSISTLTIQRTEQRDSAMYRCASSPSGHRSTGELFFGEGSRLTVL.

This clone occurred a few times. The genes are TRBV24-1 and TRBJ1-2; D possibly corresponds to TRBD1 (6 bases). This CDR3 is 15 amino acids long. V was trimmed by 2 bases and J by 5 bases, leaving 14 bases between them. From germline, CDR1 is KGHDR and CDR2 SFDVKD. CDR3 loop: CATSDYKQGHYGYTF. The DNA of the CDR3 is TGTGCCACCAGTGATTATAAACAGGGACATTATGGCTACACCTTC.

CDR3 DNA: TGTGCCAGCAGGAAGGGGGACAGTAATGAAAAACTGTTTTTT. Translation gives CASRKGDSNEKLFF. The chain has TRBV6-5 and TRBJ1-4; 7 bases align to TRBD1. V shed 6 bases, J shed 4 bases, and the junction held 5 bases outside the gene matches. The CDR3 runs to 14 residues. Per germline, CDR1 MNHEY and CDR2 SVGAGI.

This clone was detected many times. The chain has TRBV5-5 and TRBJ1-2, with no clear D. V dropped 3 bases and J dropped 12 bases, with 15 bases sitting between them. CDR1 SGHKS and CDR2 YYEKEE come from the germline V gene (reference sequence). The CDR3 covers 12 residues. The CDR3: CASSSRRQSHTF. DNA of the CDR3: TGTGCCAGCAGCTCCCGCCGACAATCGCACACCTTC.

This clone was recorded only once. This rearrangement joins TRBV7-3 to TRBJ2-1; TRBD2 matches 11 bases. This CDR3 comprises 15 residues. CDR1 is SGHTA, CDR2 FQGTGA, per germline. V trimming: 5 bases; J trimming: 5 bases; junction bases outside the gene matches: 5. This CDR3 is CASSQTSGDHNEQFF. The CDR3, as DNA: TGTGCCAGCAGCCAGACTAGCGGGGACCACAATGAGCAGTTCTTC.

As for this clone: One end of the junction does not line up with germline, which may come from a read error. This same CDR3 is encoded by further DNA sequences in the sample. The rearrangement links TRBV24-1 to TRBJ2-1; TRBD2 matches at 7 bases. CDR3 length: 14 residues. The germline gives CDR1 KGHDR, CDR2 SFDVKD. The CDR3, as DNA: TGCGCCACCAGTGAACTGACTAGCAGCGATGAGCAGTTCTTC. Amino acids: CATSELTSSDEQFF.

The V call is TRBV6-5, the J call TRBJ1-1, with a possible D match to TRBD1 (5 bases). CDR1 is MNHEY, CDR2 SVGAGI, per germline. This CDR3 is built from 14 residues. Trimming stripped 10 bases from V and 4 bases from J, with 19 bases between. The CDR3 is CAIKLGGFGTEAFF. CDR3 coding DNA: TGTGCCATCAAGTTGGGGGGTTTCGGCACTGAAGCTTTCTTT.

The gene calls are TRBV5-1 and TRBJ2-1, with D perhaps matching TRBD2 (5 bases). The V end lost 5 bases, the J end lost 0 bases, and 12 bases lay between the germline ends. The CDR3 consists of 15 residues. CDR1 is SGHRS, CDR2 YFSETQ, per germline. This chain's CDR3 is CASRPTGSSYNEQFF. Here the CDR3 DNA reads TGCGCCAGCAGACCTACTGGGAGCTCCTACAATGAGCAGTTCTTC.

V gene TRBV10-3 combines with J gene TRBJ2-7; the D gene is possibly TRBD2 (6 bases). CDR1 is ENHRY and CDR2 is SYGVKD in the germline V gene. The CDR3 has 12 residues. V gave up 8 bases and J gave up 2 bases, with 10 bases separating them. CDR3 bases: TGTGCCATCGGGGAGGCGACCTACGAGCAGTACTTC. It translates to CAIGEATYEQYF.

This clone appeared a single time. The chain carries TRBV4-1 and TRBJ2-5; TRBD1 matches 8 bases. There are 16 residues in the CDR3. V was clipped by 0 bases and J by 7 bases; unmatched bases: 10. CDR1 and CDR2 from the germline V gene are MGHRA and YSYEKL. The CDR3 protein is CASSQERGQVGGTQYF. CDR3 coding DNA: TGCGCCAGCAGCCAAGAACGGGGACAGGTCGGGGGGACCCAGTACTTC.

V gene TRBV11-2 combines with J gene TRBJ2-5; 10 nucleotides agree with TRBD1. This CDR3 spans 15 amino acids. Looked up from germline, CDR1 is SGHAT and CDR2 is FQNNGV. The junction had 9 bases not matched to a gene; V was cut back by 4 bases and J by 7 bases. The CDR3 here is CASSWGTGDRVTQYF. CDR3 DNA sequence: TGTGCCAGCAGCTGGGGGACAGGGGACCGGGTGACCCAGTACTTC.

DNA of the CDR3: TGTGCCTGGAGGTACGGGTTGAACACTGAAGCTTTCTTT. Amino acid sequence: CAWRYGLNTEAFF. The chain is built from TRBV30 and TRBJ1-1; D remains unclear. This CDR3 is built from 13 residues. Trimming took 3 bases from V and 0 from J, leaving 8 bases between them. Germline CDR1 is GTSNPN and CDR2 is SVGIG (reference sequence).

The chain combines TRBV6-6 with TRBJ2-6, with 10 nucleotides matching TRBD1. The length of the CDR3 is 19 residues. After removal of 5 bases from V and 0 bases from J, the junction contained 10 bases not matched to a gene. Germline V CDR1 and CDR2: MNHNY, SVGAGI (reference sequence). The CDR3 DNA is TGTGCCAGCAGTCCGGCTTTTGGGGACAGGGGCTCTGGGGCCAACGTCCTGACTTTC. This encodes CASSPAFGDRGSGANVLTF.